This T cell receptor (beta chain) was profiled in a study of post-analysis software for immune sequencing data. On this clonotype: The target antigen is unknown.

The CDR3 totals 15 residues. CDR1 SGHRS and CDR2 YFSETQ come from the germline V gene. V lost 4 bases and J 2 bases, leaving 15 bases between the germline ends. Whole-study results and caveats: Comparison of patients with controls showed five TRBV segments more frequent in patients, TRBV5-6, TRBV5-1 and TRBV20-1 among them.

The TCR beta cDNA libraries carried unique molecular identifiers. TCRdb itself ran the PCR reads through MiXCR, one entry per CDR3 protein. Here the sample spans more than 500,000 distinct CDR3 sequences, 30% to 40% being singletons. The chain couples TRBV5-1 to TRBJ2-5, with D hard to call. The sequencing input was blood. The clonotype comes from a girl aged 2-17 years with multiple sclerosis. The CDR3 DNA is TGCGCCAGCAGCCTCAGCGTGAGACCTCAAGAGACCCAGTACTTC. Encoded protein: CASSLSVRPQETQYF.